This T cell receptor beta chain emerged from a study of chemoradiotherapy in HPV16-positive cancers. Study-wide context: A couple of HPV16-positive patients' cells yielded candidate HPV-specific clones and common motifs. Study findings and constraints: Candidate HPV-specific clones and E7-related TCR motifs grew in tumor during treatment.

The protocol was immunoSEQ multiplex PCR, while the TCRdb copy is restricted to in-frame clones and leaves out a portion. Among 25,000 to 35,000 clones, around 88% were seen once, and the ten largest hold roughly 4.8%. By share, this clone ranks as medium-sized (0.01 to 0.1%). Its antigen is not identified. This receptor was obtained from a human donor with HPV-associated anogenital cancer. The sequences come from blood, collected from a patient who underwent chemoradiotherapy.

The CDR3 reads CASTGEGGLAEAFF. CDR3 sequence (DNA): TGTGCCAGCACCGGCGAGGGGGGGCTGGCTGAAGCTTTCTTT. This chain connects TRBV5-4 to TRBJ1-1; TRBD1 is a possible D gene (6 bases). Between the trimmed V and J ends, which lost 6 bases and 6 bases, there was a span of 18 bases. The CDR3 consists of 14 residues. CDR1 is SGHNT and CDR2 is YYREEE in the germline V gene (reference sequence).